The 6 T cell receptor beta chains below all came from one sample that was sequenced in a study of CD8 T cells in Susac syndrome. RNA was extracted with the RNeasy kit, and a quantity of about 0.45 to 1 ug was reverse transcribed using random hexamers. TCRdb re-analysed the immunoSEQ multiplex PCR reads in MiXCR, keeping a single row per CDR3 protein. The sample has 210,000 or so distinct CDR3 sequences; over 90% are singletons. Specimen: CD4+ T cells from PBMCs. The origin of the receptors is a human donor with Susac syndrome.

This rearrangement joins TRBV7-9 to TRBJ2-7; D uncertain. Germline CDR1 SEHNR, CDR2 FQNEAQ (reference sequence). This CDR3 has 13 residues. Between the trimmed V and J ends, which lost 1 base and 7 bases, there was a span of 11 bases. The CDR3 loop is CASSLGVLAEQYF. The DNA of the CDR3 is TGTGCCAGCAGCTTAGGGGTGCTGGCGGAGCAGTACTTC.

The V gene is TRBV27, the J gene TRBJ1-2, with D possibly matching TRBD1 (6 bases). This CDR3 contains 16 residues. The germline CDR1 and CDR2 sequences are MNHEY and SMNVEV (reference sequence). V shed 0 bases and J shed 2 bases, with 13 bases lying between them. CDR3 amino acids: CASSLSGAAGNYGYTF. CDR3 in DNA: TGTGCCAGCAGTTTATCGGGGGCAGCGGGCAACTATGGCTACACCTTC.

The genes are TRBV11-3 and TRBJ2-1; D might be TRBD1 or TRBD2, each matching 6 bases. Trimming stripped 5 bases from V and 7 bases from J, with 21 bases between. CDR3 length: 16 amino acids. Germline CDR1 and CDR2: SGHNT and YENEEA. CDR3 in amino acids: CASSLGFGGGINEQFF. CDR3 nucleotide sequence: TGTGCCAGCAGCCTGGGGTTCGGGGGCGGCATAAATGAGCAGTTCTTC.

The chain joins TRBV29-1 to TRBJ1-1; the match to TRBD1 covers 9 bases. Germline loops: CDR1 SQVTM, CDR2 ANQGSEA. V lost 7 bases to trimming and J lost 2 bases; unmatched junction nucleotides: 5. CDR3 size: 13 residues. CDR3: CSASTGGNTEAFF. CDR3 DNA: TGCAGCGCATCTACAGGGGGCAACACTGAAGCTTTCTTT.

This chain joins TRBV20-1 and TRBJ2-7, with unresolved D. Germline assignment: CDR1 DFQATT and CDR2 SNEGSKA (reference sequence). Trimming took 5 bases from V and 1 from J, leaving 15 bases between them. This CDR3 is 14 amino acids long. The CDR3, as DNA: TGCAGTGCTTCAACGCAGGTTGGATCCTACGAGCAGTACTTC. Its translation: CSASTQVGSYEQYF.

This sequence joins TRBV2 and TRBJ2-2, with D unclear. Looked up from germline, CDR1 is SNHLY and CDR2 is FYNNEI. V lost 6 bases and J lost 8, with 16 bases in between. The CDR3 consists of 14 residues. For the CDR3, the DNA is TGTGCCAGCAGATCGGCCCCCCCGGAGGGGGAGCTGTTTTTT. This encodes CASRSAPPEGELFF. The full variable domain, completed using reference TRBV2 and TRBJ2-2, is EPEVTQTPSHQVTQMGQEVILRCVPISNHLYFYWYRQILGQKVEFLVSFYNNEISEKSEIFDDQFSVERPDGSNFTLKIRSTKLEDSAMYFCASRSAPPEGELFFGEGSRLTVL.